This TCR beta chain emerged from a study of cytomegalovirus exposure and HLA in healthy donors. Trimming left V 1 base short and J 1 base short, with 8 bases between. There are 14 residues in the CDR3. Germline V gives CDR1 KGHSH, CDR2 LQKENI. PCR employed 60 Vbeta and 13 Jbeta primers. The repertoire was sequenced with immunoSEQ multiplex PCR; TCRdb's copy has only in-frame clones and lacks some. Found here are some 180,000 clones, more than 75% of them singletons; the top ten hold more than 1.5%. This clonotype originated in a middle-aged man in good health and CMV-seronegative. Sequencing was done on a sample of PBMCs. The rearrangement uses TRBV18 and TRBJ2-7; weak D call: TRBD1 (6 bases). For the CDR3, the DNA is TGTGCCAGCTCACCACGGCAGGGGTCCTACGAGCAGTACTTC. As protein: CASSPRQGSYEQYF.